What follows are 2 T cell receptor beta chains derived from one specimen sequenced in a study of T cells in Graves' hyperthyroidism and ophthalmopathy. Amplified TCR beta CDR3 regions derived from RNA transcripts. TCR CDR3 underwent first-round RT-PCR with the HTBI primer set. TCRdb called the multiplex PCR reads again in MiXCR, with one record for every CDR3 protein. The sample consists of about 280,000 distinct CDR3 sequences, less than 30% of them appearing once. The sample taken for sequencing was blood. The source of these receptors is a middle-aged man with Graves' hyperthyroidism that later progressed to Graves' ophthalmopathy.

CDR3 region: CASREGPRNQPQHF. CDR3 bases: TGTGCCAGTAGAGAAGGTCCCCGAAATCAGCCCCAGCATTTT. This rearrangement joins TRBV19 to TRBJ1-5; D gene uncertain. Trimming removed 6 bases from V and 4 bases from J, with 13 bases in between. The germline gives CDR1 LNHDA, CDR2 SQIVND (reference sequence). The CDR3 extends over 14 amino acids.

This clonotype was counted ten times or more. This chain joins TRBV6-5 and TRBJ1-6; maybe TRBD1 (6 bases). Per the germline V gene, CDR1 is MNHEY and CDR2 is SVGAGI. V was cut by 0 bases and J by 7 bases, with 13 bases left in between. The CDR3 has 16 amino acids. The CDR3 reads CASSYSNRAQNSPLHF. In DNA form, the CDR3 reads TGTGCCAGCAGTTACTCGAACAGGGCTCAAAATTCACCCCTCCACTTT.